The rows below give T cell receptor beta chains drawn from one sample of a study of T cells in Graves' hyperthyroidism and ophthalmopathy. TCRdb independently ran MiXCR on the multiplex PCR reads; one entry per CDR3 protein. Counted here are about 300,000 distinct CDR3 sequences, approximately 13% occurring once; the ten biggest clones make up roughly 8.2%. Sequencing was performed on blood. These receptors were taken from a woman in her thirties or forties with Graves' hyperthyroidism. The CDR3 runs from the conserved cysteine through the conserved F or W. A D gene is named only where the DNA matches it firmly. Clone size is stated in some rows and not others, as once, few, many or a class when expanded.

>TRBJ1-3|many|TRBV30|NA
TGTGCCTGGTGGCAGGGACAAGGAAACACCATATATTTT
CAWWQGQGNTIYF
>TRBJ2-2|many|TRBV12-3/TRBV12-4|NA
TGTGCCAGCAGGGAAAACACCGGGGAGCTGTTTTTT
CASRENTGELFF
>TRBJ1-2|many|TRBV7-2|NA
TGTGCCAGCAGCTCCCGGACCACGCCCTATGGCTACACCTTC
CASSSRTTPYGYTF
>TRBJ1-1|many|TRBV20-1|NA
TGCAGTGCTAGAGATCTCCGGGGTGAGAACACTGAAGCTTTCTTT
CSARDLRGENTEAFF
>TRBJ2-3|many|TRBV2|TRBD1
TGTGCCAGCAGTCCCGGGACAGGGAGACTCACAGATACGCAGTATTTT
CASSPGTGRLTDTQYF
>TRBJ2-5|few|TRBV28|TRBD2
TGTGCCAGCAGTGGAGGGAGGGCCCAGGAGACCCAGTACTTC
CASSGGRAQETQYF
>TRBJ1-6|many|TRBV11-2|NA
TGTGCCAGCAGCTTAGCTAGGCATTCACCCCTCCACTTT
CASSLARHSPLHF
>TRBJ2-7|many|TRBV2|TRBD2
TGTGCCAGCAGTGCGGGACTAGCGGGAGTACACGAGCAGTACTTC
CASSAGLAGVHEQYF
>TRBJ1-2|many|TRBV30|NA
TGTGCCTGGAGCGGTGCATATGGCTACACCTTC
CAWSGAYGYTF
>TRBJ1-4|few|TRBV10-3|NA
TGTGCCATCAGTGAGTCAGACAGCCGACTTAATGAAAAACTGTTTTTT
CAISESDSRLNEKLFF
>TRBJ1-3|NA|TRBV18|TRBD1
TGTGCCAGCTCACCTCTCCGGGACAGCGGTGGAAACACCATATATTTT
CASSPLRDSGGNTIYF
>TRBJ1-6|few|TRBV6-1|NA
TGTGCCAGCAGTGAAACGACAAGACCACCCCTCCACTTT
CASSETTRPPLHF
>TRBJ2-1|NA|TRBV10-2|NA
TGCGCCAGCAGTCTCCACCGGGTCTACAATGAGCAGTTCTTC
CASSLHRVYNEQFF
>TRBJ2-5|many|TRBV10-3|NA
TGTGCCGCCCGGGGACAAGAGACCCAGTACTTC
CAARGQETQYF
>TRBJ2-5|many|TRBV18|NA
TGTGCCAGCTCACCCGCCGGACTCCAAGAGACCCAGTACTTC
CASSPAGLQETQYF
>TRBJ2-3|NA|TRBV2|TRBD2
TGTGCCAGCAGTCTCGCGGGAGGCGCAGATACGCAGTCTTTT
CASSLAGGADTQSF
>TRBJ2-7|NA|TRBV5-1|NA
TGCGCCGGCAGCTTGGAGAGTCAGCGCGCCTACGAGCAGTACTTC
CAGSLESQRAYEQYF
>TRBJ1-5|NA|TRBV19|TRBD1
TGTGCCAGTAGCGCGGACAGGGTTAGCAATCAGCCCCAGCATTTT
CASSADRVSNQPQHF
>TRBJ1-2|NA|TRBV19|NA
TGTGCCAGTAGTATAGGTTCCGTCAACTATGGCTACACCTTC
CASSIGSVNYGYTF
>TRBJ1-2|few|TRBV3-1|NA
TGTGCCAGCAGCGCGTCTACAGCCGAACCCTTAGTCTATGGCTACACCTTC
CASSASTAEPLVYGYTF
>TRBJ1-5|many|TRBV28|TRBD1
TGTGCCAGCAGTCGTGACAGGGGGCATCAGCCCCAGCATTTT
CASSRDRGHQPQHF
>TRBJ1-6|many|TRBV7-8|NA
TGTGCCAGCAGCCTGGACAACAGGGCTAGGGATTCACCCCTCCACTTT
CASSLDNRARDSPLHF
>TRBJ2-5|many|TRBV6-2/TRBV6-3|NA
TGTGCCAGCAGCACAATGGAGCCGGCAGAGACCCAGTACTTC
CASSTMEPAETQYF
>TRBJ2-7|few|TRBV4-2|TRBD1
TGTGCCAGCAGCCAAGGACAGGGCCCGTCCTACGAGCAGTACTTC
CASSQGQGPSYEQYF
>TRBJ1-2|many|TRBV3-1|TRBD1
TGTGCCAGCAGCCCCCGGACAGGGGCCCTTTTGGATGGCTACACCTTC
CASSPRTGALLDGYTF
>TRBJ2-2|many|TRBV28|NA
TGTGCCAGCAGTTTGGGGCACACCGGGGAGCTGTTTTTT
CASSLGHTGELFF
>TRBJ2-7|many|TRBV28|NA
TGTGCCAGCAGTTTCACGGGCGAGCAGTACTTC
CASSFTGEQYF
>TRBJ2-2|many|TRBV7-2|NA
TGTGCCAGCAGCTTAAACTTTGGCCCTTTTGAGAAGCTGTTTTTT
CASSLNFGPFEKLFF
>TRBJ2-3|few|TRBV30|NA
TGTGCCTGGATTTCTAAGAGCACAGATACGCAGTATTTT
CAWISKSTDTQYF
>TRBJ2-1|many|TRBV5-6|TRBD2
TGTGCCAGCAGCTTAGACGGGACTAGCAGATACTACAATGAGCAGTTCTTC
CASSLDGTSRYYNEQFF
>TRBJ1-3|many|TRBV11-2|NA
TGTGCCAGCAGCCCCTCCTCGGGTGCGGGAAACACCATATATTTT
CASSPSSGAGNTIYF
>TRBJ2-5|NA|TRBV10-1|NA
TGCGCCAGCAGTGAGTCTGTAACAGGCCGTCTGCACTTC
CASSESVTGRLHF
>TRBJ1-5|NA|TRBV6-4|NA
TGTGCCAGCAGTGACTCGAATCCCGCCACCCATCAGCCCCAGCATTTT
CASSDSNPATHQPQHF
>TRBJ2-4|many|TRBV20-1|NA
TGCAGTGCTATAGAAGGTGAACTAGCCAAAAACATTCAGTACTTC
CSAIEGELAKNIQYF
>TRBJ2-5|many|TRBV28|NA
TGTGCCATCCTGAGACAAGACGACGAGACCCAGTACTTC
CAILRQDDETQYF
>TRBJ1-5|many|TRBV12-3/TRBV12-4|NA
TGTGCCAGCAGGGGGGACGCGGATCAGCCCCAGCATTTT
CASRGDADQPQHF
>TRBJ2-1|few|TRBV6-5|NA
TGTGCCAGCAGTTACTCCGGGACAACGTACAATGAGCAGTTCTTC
CASSYSGTTYNEQFF
>TRBJ1-2|many|TRBV2|NA
TGTGCCAGCAGTGGAGACAGGAAGTATGGCTACACCTTC
CASSGDRKYGYTF